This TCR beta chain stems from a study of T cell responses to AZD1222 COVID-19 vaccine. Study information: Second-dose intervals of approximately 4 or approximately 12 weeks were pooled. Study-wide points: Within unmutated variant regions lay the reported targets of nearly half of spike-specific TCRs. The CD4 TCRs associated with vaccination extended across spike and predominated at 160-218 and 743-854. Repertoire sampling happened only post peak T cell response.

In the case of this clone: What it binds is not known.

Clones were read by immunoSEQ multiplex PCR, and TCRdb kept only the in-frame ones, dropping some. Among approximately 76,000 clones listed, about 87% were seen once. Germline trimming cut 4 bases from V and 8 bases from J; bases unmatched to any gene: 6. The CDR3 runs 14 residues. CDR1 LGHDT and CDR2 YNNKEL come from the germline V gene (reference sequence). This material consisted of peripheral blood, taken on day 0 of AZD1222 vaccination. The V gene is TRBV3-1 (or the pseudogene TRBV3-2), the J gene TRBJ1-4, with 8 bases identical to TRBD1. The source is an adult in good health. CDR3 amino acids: CASSLRTGREKLFF. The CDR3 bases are TGTGCCAGCAGCCTTCGGACAGGGAGGGAAAAACTGTTTTTT.